These T cell receptor beta chains were read from a single sample in a study of control samples from healthy donors and cancer patients. This table comes from immunoSEQ multiplex PCR, and its TCRdb copy is limited to in-frame clones, with some not included. The sample has under 450,000 clones; around nine tenths are singletons. The sample taken for sequencing was PBMCs. These receptors were collected from a man in his forties or fifties with head and neck cancer. Both conserved end residues are part of each CDR3. D genes are given only for firm matches. Size values are once, few and many counts, or a class for expanded clones, and some rows have none.

j_call v_call clone_size d_call cdr3_nt cdr3_aa
TRBJ1-2 TRBV5-1 - TRBD1 TGCGCCAGCAGCTGGGCCGGGACAGGGGGCCGAGGCTACACCTTC CASSWAGTGGRGYTF
TRBJ1-6 TRBV2 few - TGTGCCAGCAGGATGAGAAAAACACCCCTCCACTTT CASRMRKTPLHF
TRBJ1-6 TRBV12-3/TRBV12-4 - TRBD1 TGTGCCAGCATTCGAGACAGGGTTTCACCCCTCCACTTT CASIRDRVSPLHF
TRBJ2-1 TRBV28 - - TGTGCCAGCAGTCCCTCGGGGTACAGGGACGTTGGGAATGAGCAGTTCTTC CASSPSGYRDVGNEQFF
TRBJ1-5 TRBV6-1 - TRBD1 TGTGCCAGCAGTGAATTTCGCGGACAGGGGCAACCCCAGCATTTT CASSEFRGQGQPQHF
TRBJ2-2 TRBV7-3 - TRBD2 TGTGCCAGCAGCTACCGGACTAGCGGTAAGAACACCGGGGAGCTGTTTTTT CASSYRTSGKNTGELFF
TRBJ2-4 TRBV12-3/TRBV12-4 - - TGTGCCAGCAGCGCGAGGGCAAGGAACATTCAGTACTTC CASSARARNIQYF
TRBJ1-6 TRBV6-5 once - TGTGCCAGCACCGAACAGAGCTCCTATAATTCACCCCTCCACTTT CASTEQSSYNSPLHF
TRBJ1-5 TRBV19 - TRBD1 TGTGCCAGTAGTAGGGGTCTAGGCCGAGGGGGCGGTGGAGATCAGCCCCAGCATTTT CASSRGLGRGGGGDQPQHF
TRBJ2-2 TRBV2 - TRBD1 TGTGCCAGAGGCGGACAGGTCGATTCCGGGGAGCTGTTTTTT CARGGQVDSGELFF
TRBJ1-1 TRBV21-1 - - TGTGCCAGCAGCAAAGTGGTCAGGGGCTGGGCAAGTTTCTTT CASSKVVRGWASFF
TRBJ2-7 TRBV2 - - TGTGCCAGCAGTGATGGGCCCAGCGAGCAGTACTTC CASSDGPSEQYF
TRBJ1-5 TRBV6-5 - TRBD1 TGTGCCAGCTCGGTAATGGACAGGGGGCTTCAGCCCCAGCATTTT CASSVMDRGLQPQHF
TRBJ1-1 TRBV7-9 few TRBD1 TGTGCCAGCAGCTTAGTACAGGGGGGTGGTAAAGCTTTCTTT CASSLVQGGGKAFF
TRBJ1-6 TRBV4-3 - - TGCGCCAGCAGCCCCCGCAGCTCCTATAATTCACCCCTCCACTTT CASSPRSSYNSPLHF
TRBJ2-5 TRBV3-1/TRBV3-2 - TRBD2 TGTGCCAGCAGCCAAGGATTGAGACTAGCGGGGCCGGGCGGGACCCAGTACTTC CASSQGLRLAGPGGTQYF
TRBJ1-5 TRBV5-6 - - TGTGCCAGCAGCTTGGGTTTGGGTAGCAATCAGCCCCAGCATTTT CASSLGLGSNQPQHF
TRBJ1-1 TRBV5-4 - - TGTGCCAGCAGCTCTATACAGGGCGCGGGGAAAAACACTGAAGCTTTCTTT CASSSIQGAGKNTEAFF
TRBJ2-2 TRBV3-1/TRBV3-2 - - TGTGCCAGCAGCCATGACGTAGGGTTTTCAGAGCTGTTTTTT CASSHDVGFSELFF
TRBJ1-3 TRBV9 - - TGTGCCAGCAGCGCCGTGCCCAATCCCTTCTCTGGAAACACCATATATTTT CASSAVPNPFSGNTIYF
TRBJ2-5 TRBV9 - TRBD2 TGTGCCAGCAGCGGCGAGGGTAGCGGGAGGTGGATAGAGACCCAGTACTTC CASSGEGSGRWIETQYF
TRBJ2-1 TRBV7-9 - - TGTGCCAGCAGCTCATTCGGGGCTATTGAGCAGTTCTTC CASSSFGAIEQFF
TRBJ2-6 TRBV5-1 - - TGCGCCAGCAGCTTGGACGGCAGCTCTGGGGCCAACGTCCTGACTTTC CASSLDGSSGANVLTF
TRBJ1-1 TRBV29-1 - - TGCAGCGTTGGGTGGTGGGTAGGGGGCACTGAAGCTTTCTTT CSVGWWVGGTEAFF
TRBJ1-1 TRBV29-1 once TRBD1 TGCAGCGTTGAGAACTGGGACAGGGGCAAGATGAACACTGAAGCTTTCTTT CSVENWDRGKMNTEAFF
TRBJ1-5 TRBV5-8 - - TGTGCCAGCAGCCCCTACGTTGGACAGAATCGGGGCAATCAGCCCCAGCATTTT CASSPYVGQNRGNQPQHF
TRBJ2-1 TRBV3-1/TRBV3-2 once TRBD2 TGTGCCAGCAGCCAAGATAGGACTAGCGGGGGGGCTAAGGAGCAGTTCTTC CASSQDRTSGGAKEQFF
TRBJ2-1 TRBV13 - - TGTGCCAGCAGCCCAGACGGACAAAATGAGCAGTTCTTC CASSPDGQNEQFF
TRBJ2-3 TRBV30 - - TGTGCCTGGATTGGGGTTATTAGCACAGATACGCAGTATTTT CAWIGVISTDTQYF
TRBJ2-5 TRBV5-8 - TRBD2 TGTGCCAGCAGCTTGGGACTAGCGAGGGAGACCCAGTACTTC CASSLGLARETQYF
TRBJ2-1 TRBV3-1/TRBV3-2 - TRBD2 TGTGCCAGCAGCCTCTTCGGGACTAGGAACAATGAGCAGTTCTTC CASSLFGTRNNEQFF
TRBJ1-5 TRBV30 - - TGTGCCTGGAGTGTTGGCCAGGGATACAATCAGCCCCAGCATTTT CAWSVGQGYNQPQHF
TRBJ2-7 TRBV11-3 - - TGTGCCAGCAGCTTAGACGCATTCAAGGTAGCGGTCTACGAGCAGTACTTC CASSLDAFKVAVYEQYF
TRBJ1-1 TRBV23-1 - - TGCGCCAGCAGTCAACCCGGGACAACGGGGGAAAACACTGAAGCTTTCTTT CASSQPGTTGENTEAFF
TRBJ1-4 TRBV6-6 - - TGTGCCAGCAGTCAGACTACGACCTCGGGTGAAAAACTGTTTTTT CASSQTTTSGEKLFF
TRBJ2-1 TRBV29-1 few TRBD1 TGCAGCGTTGAAGGACAGGGCGGCCAGCAGTTCTTC CSVEGQGGQQFF
TRBJ1-1 TRBV14 - TRBD1 TGTGCCAGCAGCCAAGAGGTGGACAGGGGGGGCGCTTTCTTT CASSQEVDRGGAFF
TRBJ2-6 TRBV7-9 - - TGTGCCAGCAGCTTAGGAAGCTCTGGGGCCAACGTCCTGACTTTC CASSLGSSGANVLTF
TRBJ2-5 TRBV19 - - TGTGCCAGTAGTATAGTAACCGGGGGGCGACAGACCCAGTACTTC CASSIVTGGRQTQYF
TRBJ1-1 TRBV28 - TRBD1 TGTGCCAGCAGTTTTGGGGCGAGACAGGGGGCGTGGACTGAAGCTTTCTTT CASSFGARQGAWTEAFF
TRBJ2-7 TRBV19 - - TGTGCCAGTAGTCCGCGACCCACCTACGAGCAGTACTTC CASSPRPTYEQYF
TRBJ1-1 TRBV29-1 - - TGCAGCGTTGGGCACCAAAACACGGCTTTCTTT CSVGHQNTAFF
TRBJ2-2 TRBV7-2 - - TGTGCCAGCAGCTCTGGGGGGGGCGCGAACACCGGGGAGCTGTTTTTT CASSSGGGANTGELFF
TRBJ2-5 TRBV12-5 - TRBD2 TGTGCTAGTGGTTTGGTAGCTAGCGGAGAAGAGACCCAGTACTTC CASGLVASGEETQYF
TRBJ2-4 TRBV14 - - TGTGCCAGCAGCCAAGTCCCCGGGGACATTCAGTACTTC CASSQVPGDIQYF
TRBJ1-2 TRBV7-2 - - TGTGCCAGCAGCTCGAGAAGGGGACTTGGCTACACCTTC CASSSRRGLGYTF
TRBJ2-2 TRBV5-6 - - TGTGCCAGCAGTCCGACAAACCAAAACACCGGGGAGCTGTTTTTT CASSPTNQNTGELFF
TRBJ2-2 TRBV7-9 - TRBD2 TGTGCCAGCAGCTTATGGCTAGCGGGAGCCGGGGAGCTGTTTTTT CASSLWLAGAGELFF
TRBJ2-2 TRBV14 - TRBD2 TGTGCCAGCAGCCAACTCATCGGGGGGACCGGGGAGCTGTTTTTT CASSQLIGGTGELFF
TRBJ2-7 TRBV6-5 - TRBD1 TGTGCCAGCATTACTAGGACAGGTCCCTACGAGCAGTACTTC CASITRTGPYEQYF
TRBJ2-7 TRBV5-6 - TRBD2 TGTGCCAGCAGCTTGGAGGGACTAGCGGGAGTAACTTACGAGCAGTACTTC CASSLEGLAGVTYEQYF
TRBJ1-1 TRBV5-4 - - TGTGCCAGCAGCTCCTACTCTAACCGGGACTCCAAAAACACTGAAGCTTTCTTT CASSSYSNRDSKNTEAFF
TRBJ1-3 TRBV9 - - TGTGCCAGCGGGCGGGACAACCAGGACACCATATATTTT CASGRDNQDTIYF
TRBJ2-2 TRBV5-4 - - TGTGCCAGCAGCTTTGGTTACCGGGGAGCCACCGGGGAGCTGTTTTTT CASSFGYRGATGELFF
TRBJ1-2 TRBV19 - - TGTGCCAGTAGTATCCCCACGGGGGACGGCTACACCTTC CASSIPTGDGYTF
TRBJ2-2 TRBV28 few - TGTGCCAGCAGCCCCCATTACGGGAGTAGAGCCGGGGAGCTGTTTTTT CASSPHYGSRAGELFF
TRBJ1-4 TRBV5-1 - - TGCGCCAGCAGCTTGGCTGCGGGAAATAATGAAAAACTGTTTTTT CASSLAAGNNEKLFF
TRBJ2-1 TRBV4-3 - - TGCGCCAGCAGCCAAGATAATCCTCAACGCCAGGGTGGATCCTACAATGAGCAGTTCTTC CASSQDNPQRQGGSYNEQFF
TRBJ1-2 TRBV28 - TRBD1 TGTGCCAGCAGTCCAGCGGACAGGGGGAACTATGGCTACACCTTC CASSPADRGNYGYTF
TRBJ1-1 TRBV6-2/TRBV6-3 - - TGTGCCAGCAGTTACGAGGTCACTGAAGCTTTCTTT CASSYEVTEAFF